A single sample is the source of the 19 T cell receptor beta chains below, sequenced in a study of human T cells and chemical hapten exposure (dated by TCRdb to the early 2020s). The library was obtained by RACE. The data were produced on a NextSeq 500. Clones were called with MiXCR by TCRdb after fastp trimmed the public reads at Q25, and only in-frame beta chains were retained. Identical CDR3 proteins give one entry, which carries the most common genes and DNA. This sample comprises 89,000 or so distinct CDR3 sequences, approximately 9% of them detected only once. 2% to 3% of the sample lies in the top ten. Read against the paper, the sample's time point label means: pre-sensitization, week 0. The treatment or condition tag for this specimen amounts to: therapeutic diphenylcyclopropenone sensitization with weekly scalp DPC. The sequences come from whole blood, collected in connection with sensitization to the hapten diphenylcyclopropenone (DPC). These receptors originate from a man aged 35 to 55 with alopecia areata. Some clones in this sample may be carry-over from other donors' samples.

This clonotype was seen a few times. The V call is TRBV5-5, the J call TRBJ1-5; TRBD1 aligns across 8 bases. The CDR3 spans 13 residues. Trimming took 5 bases from V and 6 from J; bases not matched to a gene: 4. The germline gives CDR1 SGHKS, CDR2 YYEKEE (reference sequence). The DNA for the CDR3 is TGTGCCAGCAGTTCAGGGGGCTCTCAGCCCCAGCATTTT. Its translation is CASSSGGSQPQHF.

The chain joins TRBV2 to TRBJ2-1; 7 nucleotides agree with TRBD1. This CDR3 region has 16 residues. J lost 2 bases, V lost 1 base, and 5 bases had no gene match. CDR1 SNHLY and CDR2 FYNNEI come from the germline V gene. CDR3 region: CASSEELTGPYNEQFF. The CDR3 DNA follows: TGTGCCAGCAGTGAAGAATTGACAGGGCCCTACAATGAGCAGTTCTTC.

The sample holds many counts of this clonotype. CDR3 coding DNA: TGTGCCAGCGCTAGCGGGATTAACACCGGGGAGCTGTTTTTT. Translating it yields CASASGINTGELFF. The chain recombines TRBV9 with TRBJ2-2; 9 positions agree with TRBD2. Germline V lookup: CDR1 SGDLS, CDR2 YYNGEE. The CDR3 totals 14 residues. The J segment lost 2 bases and the V segment lost 7 bases, leaving 3 bases of the junction unmatched.

This clonotype appeared many times. The rearrangement links TRBV28 to TRBJ2-5; D is uncertain. The CDR3 length is 17 residues. The germline V gene has CDR1 MDHEN and CDR2 SYDVKM. With 2 bases removed from V and 4 bases from J, the gap between germline ends came to 20 bases. The CDR3 is CASSLSIKAEARETQYF. CDR3 bases: TGTGCCAGCAGTTTAAGTATCAAGGCGGAAGCTCGAGAGACCCAGTACTTC.

This clonotype was seen repeatedly, ten times or more. The genes are TRBV24-1 and TRBJ2-1; D may be TRBD2 (6 bases). In germline, CDR1 is KGHDR, CDR2 SFDVKD. V lost 0 bases and J 7 bases, leaving 15 bases between the germline ends. The CDR3 consists of 16 residues. The CDR3 coding sequence is TGTGCCACCAGTGATTTGAGCGCGGGAAGTCAGAATGAGCAGTTCTTC. The encoded protein is CATSDLSAGSQNEQFF.

This chain connects TRBV20-1 to TRBJ2-2; 8 nucleotides align to TRBD1. CDR1 is DFQATT, CDR2 SNEGSKA, per germline (reference sequence). V lost 5 bases to trimming and J lost 3 bases; unmatched junction nucleotides: 8. The CDR3 runs 15 residues. CDR3 residues: CSAGGTGGHTGELFF. In nucleotides, the CDR3 is TGCAGTGCTGGGGGGACAGGCGGACACACCGGGGAGCTGTTTTTT.

This chain joins TRBV7-9 and TRBJ2-7; tentatively, D is TRBD2 (5 bases). The V and J ends lost 3 bases and 2 bases respectively, with 11 bases between them. Germline V gene data show CDR1 as SEHNR and CDR2 as FQNEAQ (reference sequence). The CDR3 is 14 residues long. CDR3 residues: CASSFGIGTYEQYF. The CDR3 DNA sequence: TGTGCCAGCAGCTTCGGGATTGGAACCTACGAGCAGTACTTC.

This clonotype came up many times. The rearrangement joins TRBV7-9 to TRBJ1-2; D gene uncertain. CDR3 length: 10 residues. V dropped 5 bases and J dropped 6 bases, with 4 bases sitting between them. Germline V gene lookup returns CDR1 SEHNR and CDR2 FQNEAQ (reference sequence). The CDR3 nucleotides are TGTGCCAGCAGCCCCAATGGCTACACCTTC. As protein: CASSPNGYTF.

The rearrangement links TRBV4-1 to TRBJ2-2, with 12 bases matching TRBD2. Germline V gives CDR1 MGHRA, CDR2 YSYEKL. The CDR3 is made up of 18 amino acids. The J segment lost 4 bases and the V segment lost 4 bases, leaving 10 bases of the junction unmatched. CDR3 residues: CASSLRASGRAGTGELFF. CDR3 coding DNA: TGCGCCAGCAGCCTTCGCGCTAGCGGGAGGGCGGGCACCGGGGAGCTGTTTTTT.

The chain is built from TRBV24-1 and TRBJ2-3; D is unclear. Trimming stripped 5 bases from V and 5 bases from J, with 10 bases between. The length of the CDR3 is 13 residues. CDR1 KGHDR and CDR2 SFDVKD come from the germline V gene. CDR3 DNA: TGTGCCACCAGTGTTCCCTCGGTAGATACGCAGTATTTT. It is translated as CATSVPSVDTQYF.

This clonotype appeared a few times. The genes are TRBV23-1 and TRBJ2-4; D may be TRBD2 (5 bases). TRBV23-1 is assigned to the ORF class and has an uncertain function. The CDR3 length is 19 residues. The V and J ends lost 6 bases and 2 bases respectively, with 26 bases between them. Here the CDR3 reads CASSHRASNRTRSKNIQYF. CDR3 nucleotides: TGCGCCAGCAGCCATAGGGCGAGTAACCGTACTAGATCCAAAAACATTCAGTACTTC.

This clonotype was seen more than once but under ten times. The V call is TRBV4-2, the J call TRBJ1-2; 9 bases agree with TRBD1. CDR3 length equals 16 residues. V was clipped by 0 bases and J by 6 bases; unmatched bases: 8. Germline V gene data show CDR1 as LGHNA and CDR2 as YNFKEQ. The CDR3: CASSQDLGTGLDGYTF. DNA of the CDR3: TGTGCCAGCAGCCAAGATCTTGGGACAGGGCTTGATGGCTACACCTTC.

This clonotype was found many times. V gene TRBV4-2 combines with J gene TRBJ2-5, with D possibly matching TRBD1 (6 bases). The V gene's germline CDR1 is LGHNA and CDR2 YNFKEQ. Trimming removed 0 bases from V and 5 bases from J, with 13 bases in between. The CDR3 consists of 15 residues. The DNA of the CDR3 is TGTGCCAGCAGCCAAGAGACAGGAAAGGGGGAGACCCAGTACTTC. Residues: CASSQETGKGETQYF.

This clonotype was recorded many times. V usage is TRBV6-5 and J usage is TRBJ2-1; D remains ambiguous. Trimming stripped 6 bases from V and 1 base from J, with 10 bases between. The germline V gene has CDR1 MNHEY and CDR2 SVGAGI. The CDR3 covers 14 residues. The chain's CDR3 is CASSPQRSYNEQFF. CDR3 bases: TGTGCCAGCAGCCCCCAAAGATCCTACAATGAGCAGTTCTTC.

In its sample, this clonotype was seen a few times. This rearrangement joins TRBV9 to TRBJ2-3; D may be TRBD2 (5 bases). The CDR3 has 15 residues. Looked up from germline, CDR1 is SGDLS and CDR2 is YYNGEE. Trimming left V 4 bases short and J 0 bases short, with 12 bases between. Here the CDR3 reads CASSPGTLSTDTQYF. CDR3 coding DNA: TGTGCCAGCAGCCCGGGAACGTTGAGCACAGATACGCAGTATTTT.

The V and J genes are TRBV6-1 and TRBJ2-5; D is unclear. V shed 2 bases and J shed 5 bases, with 15 bases lying between them. In germline, CDR1 is MNHNS, CDR2 SASEGT. The CDR3 is made up of 15 amino acids. The CDR3 DNA follows: TGTGCCAGCAGTGAATTAAGGACCTCCTCGGAGACCCAGTACTTC. It encodes CASSELRTSSETQYF.

This clonotype was counted only a few times. J is TRBJ1-2 and V is TRBV5-4; D uncertain. The CDR3 totals 13 residues. The V gene lost 4 bases and the J gene lost 1 base, with 8 bases spanning the gap. CDR1 and CDR2 (germline): SGHNT, YYREEE (reference sequence). The CDR3 spells CASSPDRNYGYTF. CDR3 bases: TGTGCCAGCAGCCCAGACCGTAACTATGGCTACACCTTC.

This clonotype was detected many times. The chain is built from TRBV10-3 and TRBJ1-1; D is perhaps TRBD1 (5 bases). V was clipped by 3 bases and J by 6 bases, with 23 bases between them. From germline, CDR1 is ENHRY and CDR2 SYGVKD. The CDR3 sequence is 17 residues long. In DNA, the CDR3 is TGTGCCATCAGTGACTTCATGACGCGGGGCGGGGAGGCTGAAGCTTTCTTT. This codes for CAISDFMTRGGEAEAFF.

This clonotype turned up a few times. The chain links TRBV6-1 to TRBJ2-7; 12 bases agree with TRBD2. V was pared by 6 bases and J by 4 bases, with 19 bases of the junction left unmatched. Germline V gene data show CDR1 as MNHNS and CDR2 as SASEGT. The CDR3 has 19 amino acids. The CDR3 loop is CASSFDRGLTSGSTYEQYF. The CDR3 DNA reads as TGTGCCAGCAGCTTCGACAGGGGGCTGACTAGCGGGAGTACATACGAGCAGTACTTC.